The source of this T cell receptor (beta chain) is a study of blood T cell repertoires in COVID-19 (TCRdb year 2020). Regarding the complete study: Samples from collaborators originated in the United States, Italy and Spain and spanned both the acute and convalescent phases of COVID-19. The prospective study material was composed of cDNA or gDNA derived from T cells, B-cell-depleted T cells, or PBMCs. Subjects who had been exposed to COVID-19, were actively infected with it, or had recovered from it provided the deeply sampled blood TCRbeta repertoires that made up the dataset. A freely available public database, intended as a resource for researchers studying the immune response to SARS-CoV-2, is where the repertoires were released. The samples were drawn from two sources: the first 160 participants of the ongoing ImmuneRACE study, and fewer than 1,500 subjects contributed by 6 global collaborators. Nearly every sample came with metadata listing a de-identified subject ID, COVID-19 status, age in years and sex. HLA class I and class II types, where available, came from metadata supplied by the sample provider rather than from assay-based typing.

In the case of this clone: Its antigen is unknown. No qualities accompany the bases; no much larger clone lies one base away. The identical CDR3 is also encoded by other nucleotide sequences in the sample.

The collaborating institutions used their own protocols to collect whole blood in K2EDTA tubes. For TCRbeta analysis, collaborators shipped samples as frozen whole blood, isolated PBMCs, or DNA extracted from either of those sample types. The immunoSEQ Assay, a bias-controlled multiplex PCR, was used to amplify TCRbeta CDR3 regions from genomic DNA. The authors' analysis ran thus. The number of nucleated cells in each sample was estimated by amplification of reference gene primers within the assay. Sequence reads were collapsed and filtered to measure the absolute abundance of every unique TCRbeta CDR3 rearrangement. Productive Simpson clonality was computed per sample as the square root of Simpson's diversity index over productive rearrangements. TCRdb limited this immuneACCESS table to in-frame rearrangements with V and J called. A share of clones is missing; checked studies link under half to unresolved V genes, and the rest is unexplained. That table gives V, J and clone size, and the DNA gave D and trimming. The sample records about 180,000 clones, roughly 75% of which are singletons. The top ten constitute 6.5% to 8% of the sample.

Findings and caveats that apply to the study as a whole: Clinical and demographic metadata were provided uncurated, with the amount varying by source and participant.

Inclusive of the bounding cysteine and phenylalanine, the CDR3 is 13 residues long. The kept DNA is CDR3 alone, 39 bases in frame from the first base. Ends trimmed: V by 3 bases, J by 5 bases; bases unmatched to a gene: 5. In the germline V gene, CDR1 corresponds to SQVTM and CDR2 to ANQGSEA. The TCR comes from a man aged 70-80 years with active or convalescent COVID-19. Sequencing was done on a sample of peripheral blood. The rearrangement combines TRBV29-1 with TRBJ2-5; the central 8 bases match TRBD2. In nucleotide form, the sequence is TGCAGCGTTGAGCGGGGGGCGGGGGAGACCCAGTACTTC. This encodes CSVERGAGETQYF.